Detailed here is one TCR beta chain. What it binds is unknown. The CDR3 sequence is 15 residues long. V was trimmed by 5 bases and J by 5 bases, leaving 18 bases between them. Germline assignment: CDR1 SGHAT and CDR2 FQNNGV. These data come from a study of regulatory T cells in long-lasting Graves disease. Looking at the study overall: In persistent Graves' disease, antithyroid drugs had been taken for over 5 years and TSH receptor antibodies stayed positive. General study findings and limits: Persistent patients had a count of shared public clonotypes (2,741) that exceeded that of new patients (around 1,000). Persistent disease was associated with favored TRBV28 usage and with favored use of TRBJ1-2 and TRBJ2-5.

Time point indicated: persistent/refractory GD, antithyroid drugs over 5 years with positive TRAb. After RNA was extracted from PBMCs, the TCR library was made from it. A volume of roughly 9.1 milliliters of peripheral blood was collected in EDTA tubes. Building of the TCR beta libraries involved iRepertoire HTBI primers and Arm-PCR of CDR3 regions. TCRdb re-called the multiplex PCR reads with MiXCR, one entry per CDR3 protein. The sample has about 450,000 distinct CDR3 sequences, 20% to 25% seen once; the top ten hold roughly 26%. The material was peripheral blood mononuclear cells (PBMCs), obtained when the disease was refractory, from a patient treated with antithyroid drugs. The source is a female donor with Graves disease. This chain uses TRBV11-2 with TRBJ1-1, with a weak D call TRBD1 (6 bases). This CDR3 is CASSIGSQRGTEAFF. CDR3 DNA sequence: TGTGCCAGCAGCATCGGGAGCCAGAGGGGGACTGAAGCTTTCTTT.